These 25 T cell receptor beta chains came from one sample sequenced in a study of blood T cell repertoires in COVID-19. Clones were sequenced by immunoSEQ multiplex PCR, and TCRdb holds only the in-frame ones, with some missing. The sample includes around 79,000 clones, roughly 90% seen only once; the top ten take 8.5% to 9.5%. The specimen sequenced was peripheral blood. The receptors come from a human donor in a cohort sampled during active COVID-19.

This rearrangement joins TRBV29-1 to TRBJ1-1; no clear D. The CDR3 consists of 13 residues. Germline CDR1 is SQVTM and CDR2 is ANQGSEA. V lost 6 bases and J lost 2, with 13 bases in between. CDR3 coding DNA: TGCAGCGTGAGGGAGGGCGGTAACACTGAAGCTTTCTTT. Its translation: CSVREGGNTEAFF.

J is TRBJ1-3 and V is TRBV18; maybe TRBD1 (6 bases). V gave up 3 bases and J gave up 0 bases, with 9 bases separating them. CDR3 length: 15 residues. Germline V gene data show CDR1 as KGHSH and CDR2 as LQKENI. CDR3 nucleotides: TGTGCCAGCTCACCTCAGGGGAACTCTGGAAACACCATATATTTT. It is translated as CASSPQGNSGNTIYF.

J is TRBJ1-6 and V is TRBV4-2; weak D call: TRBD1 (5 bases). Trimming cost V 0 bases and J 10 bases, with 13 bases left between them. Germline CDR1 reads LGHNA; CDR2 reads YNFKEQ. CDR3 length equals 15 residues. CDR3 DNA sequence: TGTGCCAGCAGCCAAGACTCCCAGGGCGAGTCACCCCTCCACTTT. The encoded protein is CASSQDSQGESPLHF.

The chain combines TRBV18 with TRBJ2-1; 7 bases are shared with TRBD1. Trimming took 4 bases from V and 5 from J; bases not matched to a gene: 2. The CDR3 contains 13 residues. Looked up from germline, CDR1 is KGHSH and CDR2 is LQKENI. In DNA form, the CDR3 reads TGTGCCAGCTCACGAGACAGGGACAATGAGCAGTTCTTC. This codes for CASSRDRDNEQFF.

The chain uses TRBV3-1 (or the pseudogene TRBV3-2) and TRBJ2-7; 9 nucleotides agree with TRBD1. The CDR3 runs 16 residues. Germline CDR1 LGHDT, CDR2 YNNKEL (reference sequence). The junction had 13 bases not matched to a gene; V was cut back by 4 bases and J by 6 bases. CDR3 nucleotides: TGTGCCAGCAGCCCCTTAGGGGGGACAGGGCCTTCCGAGCAGTACTTC. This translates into CASSPLGGTGPSEQYF.

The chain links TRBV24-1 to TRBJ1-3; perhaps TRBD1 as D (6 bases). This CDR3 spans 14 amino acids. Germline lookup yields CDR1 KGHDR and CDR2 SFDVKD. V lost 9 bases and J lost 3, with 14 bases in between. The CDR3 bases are TGTGCCACCGGAGCGGGGGGCATTGGAAACACCATATATTTT. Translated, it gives CATGAGGIGNTIYF.

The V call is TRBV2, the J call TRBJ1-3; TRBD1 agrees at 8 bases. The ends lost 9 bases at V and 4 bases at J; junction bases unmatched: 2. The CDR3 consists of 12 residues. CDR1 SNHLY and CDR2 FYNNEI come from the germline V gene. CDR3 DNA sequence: TGTGCCAGTCGGACAGGGGGAAACACCATATATTTT. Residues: CASRTGGNTIYF.

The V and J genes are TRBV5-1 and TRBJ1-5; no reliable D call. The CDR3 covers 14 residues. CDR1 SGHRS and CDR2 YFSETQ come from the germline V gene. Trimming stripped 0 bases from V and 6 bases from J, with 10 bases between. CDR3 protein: CASSLGEGGQPQHF. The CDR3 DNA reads TGCGCCAGCAGCTTGGGTGAGGGCGGTCAGCCCCAGCATTTT. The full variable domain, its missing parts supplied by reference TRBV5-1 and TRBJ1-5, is KAGVTQTPRYLIKTRGQQVTLSCSPISGHRSVSWYQQTPGQGLQFLFEYFSETQRNKGNFPGRFSGRQFSNSRSEMNVSTLELGDSALYLCASSLGEGGQPQHFGDGTRLSIL.

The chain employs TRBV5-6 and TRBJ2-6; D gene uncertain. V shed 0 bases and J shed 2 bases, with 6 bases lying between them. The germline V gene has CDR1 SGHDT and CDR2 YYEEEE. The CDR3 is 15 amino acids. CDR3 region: CASSLGVTGANVLTF. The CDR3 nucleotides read TGTGCCAGCAGCTTGGGAGTGACTGGGGCCAACGTCCTGACTTTC.

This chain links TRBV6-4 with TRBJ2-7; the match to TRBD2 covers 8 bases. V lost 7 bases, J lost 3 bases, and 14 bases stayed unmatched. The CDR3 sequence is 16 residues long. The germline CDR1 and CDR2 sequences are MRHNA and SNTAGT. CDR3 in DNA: TGTGCCAGCACGCCGCCCACACTAGCGGCGGTCTACGAGCAGTACTTC. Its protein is CASTPPTLAAVYEQYF.

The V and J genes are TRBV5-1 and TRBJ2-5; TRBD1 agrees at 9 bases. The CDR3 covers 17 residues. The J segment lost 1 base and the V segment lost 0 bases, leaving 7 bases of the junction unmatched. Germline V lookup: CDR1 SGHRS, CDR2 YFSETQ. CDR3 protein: CASSLEIGTGSQETQYF. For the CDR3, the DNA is TGCGCCAGCAGCTTGGAAATCGGGACAGGGTCCCAAGAGACCCAGTACTTC.

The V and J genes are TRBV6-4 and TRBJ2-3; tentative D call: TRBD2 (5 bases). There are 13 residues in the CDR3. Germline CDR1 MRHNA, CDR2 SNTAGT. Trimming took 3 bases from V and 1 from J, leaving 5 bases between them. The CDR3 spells CASSERGTDTQYF. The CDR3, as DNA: TGTGCCAGCAGTGAGCGGGGCACAGATACGCAGTATTTT.

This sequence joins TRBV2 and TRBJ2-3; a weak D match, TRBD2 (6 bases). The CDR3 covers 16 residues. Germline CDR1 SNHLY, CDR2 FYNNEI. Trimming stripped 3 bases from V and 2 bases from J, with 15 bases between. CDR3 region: CASSDGRGVITDTQYF. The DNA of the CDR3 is TGTGCCAGCAGTGACGGCCGCGGGGTGATCACAGATACGCAGTATTTT.

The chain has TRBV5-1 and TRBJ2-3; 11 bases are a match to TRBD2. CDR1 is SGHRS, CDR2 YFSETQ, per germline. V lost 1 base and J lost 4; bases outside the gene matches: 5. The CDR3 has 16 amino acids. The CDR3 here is CASSLWGSGGADTQYF. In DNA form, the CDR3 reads TGCGCCAGCAGCTTGTGGGGTAGCGGGGGGGCAGATACGCAGTATTTT.

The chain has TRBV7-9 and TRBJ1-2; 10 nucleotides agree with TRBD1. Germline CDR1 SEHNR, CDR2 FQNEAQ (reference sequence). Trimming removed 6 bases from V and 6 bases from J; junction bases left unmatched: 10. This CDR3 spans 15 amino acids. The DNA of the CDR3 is TGTGCCAGCAGTCGAAGACAGGGGGCGTTGGATGGCTACACCTTC. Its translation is CASSRRQGALDGYTF. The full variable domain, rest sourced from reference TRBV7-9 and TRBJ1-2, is DTGVSQNPRHKITKRGQNVTFRCDPISEHNRLYWYRQTLGQGPEFLTYFQNEAQLEKSRLLSDRFSAERPKGSFSTLEIQRTEQGDSAMYLCASSRRQGALDGYTFGSGTRLTVV.

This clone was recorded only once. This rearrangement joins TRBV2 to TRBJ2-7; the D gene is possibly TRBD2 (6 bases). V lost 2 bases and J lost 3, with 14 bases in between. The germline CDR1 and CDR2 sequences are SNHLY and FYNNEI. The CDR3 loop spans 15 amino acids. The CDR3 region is CASSELRGEIYEQYF. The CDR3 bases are TGTGCCAGCAGTGAACTGCGGGGCGAAATCTACGAGCAGTACTTC.

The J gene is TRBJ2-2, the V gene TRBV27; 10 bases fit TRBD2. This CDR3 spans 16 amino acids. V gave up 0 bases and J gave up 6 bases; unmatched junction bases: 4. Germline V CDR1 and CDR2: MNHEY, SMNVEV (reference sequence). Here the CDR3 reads CASSLSLAGEPGELFF. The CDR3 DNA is TGTGCCAGCAGTTTATCGCTAGCGGGAGAGCCCGGGGAGCTGTTTTTT.

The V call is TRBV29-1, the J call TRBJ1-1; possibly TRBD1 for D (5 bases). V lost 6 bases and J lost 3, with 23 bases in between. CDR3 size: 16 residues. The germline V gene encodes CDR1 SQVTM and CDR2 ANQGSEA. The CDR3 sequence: CSVGGWGMTTYTEAFF. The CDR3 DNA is TGCAGCGTGGGGGGTTGGGGGATGACAACTTACACTGAAGCTTTCTTT.

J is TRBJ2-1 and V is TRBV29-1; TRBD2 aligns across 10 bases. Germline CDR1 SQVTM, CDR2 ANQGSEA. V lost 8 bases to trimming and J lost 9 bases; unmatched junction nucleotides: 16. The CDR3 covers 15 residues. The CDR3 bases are TGCAGCCAGAGACCGGGACTAGCGACAGGCAGTGAGCAGTTCTTC. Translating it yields CSQRPGLATGSEQFF.

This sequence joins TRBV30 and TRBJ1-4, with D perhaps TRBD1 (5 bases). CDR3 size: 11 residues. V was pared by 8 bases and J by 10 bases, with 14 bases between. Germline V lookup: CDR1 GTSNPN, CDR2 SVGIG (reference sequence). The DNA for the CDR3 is TGTGCCCTCCGGCGGGGGGTAAAACTGTTTTTT. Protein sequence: CALRRGVKLFF.

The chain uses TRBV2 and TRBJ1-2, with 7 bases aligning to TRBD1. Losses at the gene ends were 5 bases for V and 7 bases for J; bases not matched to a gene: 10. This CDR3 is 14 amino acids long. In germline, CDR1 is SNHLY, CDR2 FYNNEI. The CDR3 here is CASSLRQGLGGYTF. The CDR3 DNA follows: TGTGCCAGCAGTCTACGACAGGGCTTGGGTGGCTACACCTTC.

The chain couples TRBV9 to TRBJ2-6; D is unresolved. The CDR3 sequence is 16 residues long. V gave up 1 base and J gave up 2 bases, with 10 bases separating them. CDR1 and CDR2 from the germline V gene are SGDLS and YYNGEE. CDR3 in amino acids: CASSVLGNPGANVLTF. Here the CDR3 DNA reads TGTGCCAGCAGCGTACTAGGCAACCCTGGGGCCAACGTCCTGACTTTC.

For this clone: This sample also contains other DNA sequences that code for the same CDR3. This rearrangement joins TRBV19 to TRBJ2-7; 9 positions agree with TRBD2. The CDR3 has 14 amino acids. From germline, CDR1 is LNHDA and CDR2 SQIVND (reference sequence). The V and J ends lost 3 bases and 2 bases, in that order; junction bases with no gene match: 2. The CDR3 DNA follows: TGTGCCAGTAGTATTGCGGGAGGGCCCTACGAGCAGTACTTC. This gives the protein CASSIAGGPYEQYF.

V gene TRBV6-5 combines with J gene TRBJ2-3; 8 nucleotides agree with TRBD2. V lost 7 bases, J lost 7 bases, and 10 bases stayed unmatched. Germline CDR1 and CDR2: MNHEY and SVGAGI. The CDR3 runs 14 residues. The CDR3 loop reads CASTARGVWNTQYF. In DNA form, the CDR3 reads TGTGCCAGCACGGCGCGGGGGGTCTGGAATACGCAGTATTTT.

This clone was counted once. DNA of the CDR3: TGTGCCAGCAACCAAATTGGGGGCGATCAGCCCCAGCATTTT. This translates into CASNQIGGDQPQHF. The V and J genes are TRBV6-6 and TRBJ1-5; tentative D call: TRBD1 (6 bases). Germline lookup yields CDR1 MNHNY and CDR2 SVGAGI (reference sequence). Trimming left V 7 bases short and J 5 bases short, with 15 bases between. This CDR3 spans 14 amino acids.